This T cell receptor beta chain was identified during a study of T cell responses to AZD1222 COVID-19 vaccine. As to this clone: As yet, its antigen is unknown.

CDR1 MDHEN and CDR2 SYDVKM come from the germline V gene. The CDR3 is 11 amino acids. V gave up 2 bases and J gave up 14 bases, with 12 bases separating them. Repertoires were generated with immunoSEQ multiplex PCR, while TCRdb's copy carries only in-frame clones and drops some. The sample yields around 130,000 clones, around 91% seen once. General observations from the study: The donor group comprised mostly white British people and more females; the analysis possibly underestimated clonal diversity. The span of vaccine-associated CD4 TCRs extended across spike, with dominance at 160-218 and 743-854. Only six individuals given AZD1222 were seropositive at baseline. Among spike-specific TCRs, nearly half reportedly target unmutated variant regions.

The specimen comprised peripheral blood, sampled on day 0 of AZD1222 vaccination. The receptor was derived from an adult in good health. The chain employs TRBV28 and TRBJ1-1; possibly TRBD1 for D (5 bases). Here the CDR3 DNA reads TGTGCCAGCAGTTTAACCAGGGAACGATTCTTT. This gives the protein CASSLTRERFF.